A selection of T cell receptor beta chains follows, all from one sample in a study of metastatic and nonmetastatic thyroid tumors. TCRdb called clones again from the PCR reads with MiXCR. The sample records roughly 13,000 clones, approximately 30% being singletons. The sample consisted of tumor tissue. These receptors were collected from a female donor with papillary thyroid cancer or a benign thyroid nodule (not recorded which). Some clones in this sample may be carry-over from other donors' samples. Both conserved end residues are trimmed from each CDR3. The order of the fields is V gene, J gene, CDR3 protein.

V gene: TRBV11-3; J gene: TRBJ1-1; CDR3 protein: ASSRTGGADEAF
V gene: TRBV7-8; J gene: TRBJ2-1; CDR3 protein: ASSLVRLAGVPPGQF
V gene: TRBV12-3/TRBV12-4; J gene: TRBJ2-2; CDR3 protein: ASSPGTAGELF
V gene: TRBV20-1; J gene: TRBJ2-7; CDR3 protein: SARARFRGSYEQY
V gene: TRBV5-1; J gene: TRBJ1-1; CDR3 protein: ASSPRTVSEFGVEAF
V gene: TRBV3-1; J gene: TRBJ1-5; CDR3 protein: ASSFEGGNQPQH
V gene: TRBV6-1; J gene: TRBJ2-7; CDR3 protein: ASRPARTGGYEQY
V gene: TRBV19; J gene: TRBJ2-1; CDR3 protein: ASSLSPPRGRDNEQF
V gene: TRBV20-1; J gene: TRBJ1-5; CDR3 protein: SAREAGPNQPQH
V gene: TRBV7-2; J gene: TRBJ2-7; CDR3 protein: ASSQPGLPREQY
V gene: TRBV19; J gene: TRBJ2-3; CDR3 protein: ASNASGSTGTQY
V gene: TRBV18; J gene: TRBJ2-5; CDR3 protein: ASTMGIAGGETQY
V gene: TRBV4-1; J gene: TRBJ2-3; CDR3 protein: ASSQETSAPDTQY
V gene: TRBV20-1; J gene: TRBJ1-2; CDR3 protein: SAWASDIYGYT
V gene: TRBV19; J gene: TRBJ2-1; CDR3 protein: ASSFVTGDNEQF
V gene: TRBV20-1; J gene: TRBJ2-7; CDR3 protein: GARGLAGGDYEQY
V gene: TRBV6-1; J gene: TRBJ1-4; CDR3 protein: ASRATTNEKLF
V gene: TRBV7-2; J gene: TRBJ2-3; CDR3 protein: ASSLRLVGTDTQY
V gene: TRBV6-1; J gene: TRBJ2-1; CDR3 protein: ASSVEFRRL
V gene: TRBV28; J gene: TRBJ2-3; CDR3 protein: ASSFRAEVTDTQY
V gene: TRBV5-1; J gene: TRBJ2-7; CDR3 protein: ASSGLGPIYGQY
V gene: TRBV2; J gene: TRBJ1-5; CDR3 protein: ASSEGVGFRYQPQH
V gene: TRBV4-1; J gene: TRBJ2-7; CDR3 protein: ASSQAAGTSIYEQY
V gene: TRBV4-1; J gene: TRBJ1-1; CDR3 protein: ASSQEGGLTESF
V gene: TRBV12-3/TRBV12-4; J gene: TRBJ1-1; CDR3 protein: ASSLAPKQYGAF
V gene: TRBV4-1; J gene: TRBJ1-2; CDR3 protein: ASSHARGDGYT
V gene: TRBV11-2; J gene: TRBJ2-2; CDR3 protein: ASSLTPTINTGELF
V gene: TRBV6-1; J gene: TRBJ1-5; CDR3 protein: ASTLGGGWQPQH
V gene: TRBV27; J gene: TRBJ1-1; CDR3 protein: ASSFMGYTEAF
V gene: TRBV5-1; J gene: TRBJ2-2; CDR3 protein: ASSLIQRSGELF
V gene: TRBV6-1; J gene: TRBJ1-3; CDR3 protein: ASRHITVGSGNTIY
V gene: TRBV30; J gene: TRBJ1-6; CDR3 protein: AWSAGTGVNSPLY
V gene: TRBV20-1; J gene: TRBJ2-1; CDR3 protein: SARPGLANNEQF
V gene: TRBV20-1; J gene: TRBJ2-3; CDR3 protein: STGSLEQY
V gene: TRBV27; J gene: TRBJ2-5; CDR3 protein: ASGLSGQENQY
V gene: TRBV28; J gene: TRBJ2-7; CDR3 protein: ASTRTSEYEQY
V gene: TRBV19; J gene: TRBJ1-2; CDR3 protein: ASSMSGTGRFNGYT
V gene: TRBV5-5; J gene: TRBJ2-1; CDR3 protein: ASSLAGNNEQF
V gene: TRBV6-1; J gene: TRBJ1-4; CDR3 protein: ASRTGSTNEKLF
V gene: TRBV27; J gene: TRBJ1-2; CDR3 protein: ATRRETGAYGYT
V gene: TRBV19; J gene: TRBJ1-5; CDR3 protein: DSSLYRDIRQPQH